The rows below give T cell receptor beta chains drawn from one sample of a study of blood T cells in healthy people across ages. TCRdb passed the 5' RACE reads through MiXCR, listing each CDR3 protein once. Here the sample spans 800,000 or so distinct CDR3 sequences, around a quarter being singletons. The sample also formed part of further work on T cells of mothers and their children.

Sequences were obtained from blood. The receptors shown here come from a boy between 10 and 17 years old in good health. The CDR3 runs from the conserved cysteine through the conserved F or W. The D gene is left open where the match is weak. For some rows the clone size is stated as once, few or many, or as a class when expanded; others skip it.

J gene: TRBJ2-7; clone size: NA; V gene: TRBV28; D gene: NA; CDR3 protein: CASSSPFTTGGSYEQYF; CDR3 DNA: TGTGCCAGCAGTTCCCCCTTTACGACAGGCGGTTCCTACGAGCAGTACTTC
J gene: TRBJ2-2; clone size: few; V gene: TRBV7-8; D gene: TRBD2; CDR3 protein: CASSLVLAGFVPTGELFF; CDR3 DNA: TGTGCCAGCAGCTTAGTCCTAGCGGGATTTGTACCCACCGGGGAGCTGTTTTTT
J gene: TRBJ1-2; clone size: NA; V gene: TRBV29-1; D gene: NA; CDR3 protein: CSVEDPGGYTF; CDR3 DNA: TGCAGCGTTGAAGATCCGGGCGGCTACACCTTC
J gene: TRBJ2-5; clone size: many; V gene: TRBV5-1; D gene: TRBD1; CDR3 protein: CASSRTGKETQYF; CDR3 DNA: TGTGCCAGCAGCCGGACAGGGAAAGAGACCCAGTACTTC
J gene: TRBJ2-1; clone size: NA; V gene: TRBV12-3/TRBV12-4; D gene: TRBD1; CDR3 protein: CASSPVTGTGYNEQFF; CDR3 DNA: TGTGCCAGCAGTCCCGTAACCGGGACAGGGTACAATGAGCAGTTCTTC
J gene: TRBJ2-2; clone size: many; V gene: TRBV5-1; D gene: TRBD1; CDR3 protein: CASSLRTGFTGELFF; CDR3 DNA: TGCGCCAGCAGCTTGAGGACAGGGTTCACCGGGGAGCTGTTTTTT
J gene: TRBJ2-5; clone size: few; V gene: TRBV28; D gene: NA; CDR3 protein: CASAGVQETQYF; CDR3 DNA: TGTGCCAGTGCTGGGGTCCAAGAGACCCAGTACTTC
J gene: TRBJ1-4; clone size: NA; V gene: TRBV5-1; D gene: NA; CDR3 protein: CASSSGKELFF; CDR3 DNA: TGCGCCAGCAGCTCTGGGAAGGAACTGTTTTTT
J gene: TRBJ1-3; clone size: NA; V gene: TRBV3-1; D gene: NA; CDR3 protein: CASKRGTSSGNTIYF; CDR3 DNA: TGTGCCAGCAAACGAGGGACCAGCTCTGGAAACACCATATATTTT
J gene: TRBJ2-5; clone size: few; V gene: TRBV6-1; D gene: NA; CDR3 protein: CASSGGQFEETQYF; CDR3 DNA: TGTGCCAGCAGCGGAGGGCAGTTTGAAGAGACCCAGTACTTC
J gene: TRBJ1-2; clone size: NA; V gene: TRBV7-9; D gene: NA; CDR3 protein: CASSLVSNYGYTF; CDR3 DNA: TGTGCCAGCAGCTTAGTCTCTAACTATGGCTACACCTTC
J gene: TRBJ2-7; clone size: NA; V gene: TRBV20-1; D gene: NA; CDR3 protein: CSTEGKDRIYEQYF; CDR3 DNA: TGCAGTACAGAAGGAAAAGACAGGATTTACGAGCAGTACTTC
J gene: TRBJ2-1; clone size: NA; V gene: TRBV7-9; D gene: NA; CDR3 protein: CASSLVRGGDEQFF; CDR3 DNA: TGTGCCAGCAGCTTAGTTAGGGGAGGTGATGAGCAGTTCTTC
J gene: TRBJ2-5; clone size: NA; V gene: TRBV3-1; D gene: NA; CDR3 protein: CASSQGSKEETQYF; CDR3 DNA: TGTGCCAGCAGCCAAGGTAGTAAGGAAGAGACCCAGTACTTC
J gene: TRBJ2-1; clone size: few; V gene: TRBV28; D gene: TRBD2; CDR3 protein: CASYPGGAYNEQFF; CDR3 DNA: TGTGCCAGTTACCCGGGGGGGGCCTACAATGAGCAGTTCTTC
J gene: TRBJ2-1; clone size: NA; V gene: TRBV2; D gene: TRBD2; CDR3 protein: CASTVSGSSANEQFF; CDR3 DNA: TGTGCCAGCACGGTTAGCGGGAGTTCTGCCAATGAGCAGTTCTTC
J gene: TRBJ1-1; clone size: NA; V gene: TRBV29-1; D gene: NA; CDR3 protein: CSVERGQANTEAFF; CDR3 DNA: TGCAGCGTTGAACGGGGTCAGGCGAACACTGAAGCTTTCTTT
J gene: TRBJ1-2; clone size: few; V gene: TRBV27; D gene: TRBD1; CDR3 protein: CASSSLRGPEGYTF; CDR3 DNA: TGTGCCAGCAGTTCGCTCAGGGGGCCGGAGGGCTACACCTTC
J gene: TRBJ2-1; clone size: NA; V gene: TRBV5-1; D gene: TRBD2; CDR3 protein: CASSPGLAILNEQFF; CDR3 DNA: TGCGCCAGCAGCCCGGGACTAGCAATCCTCAATGAGCAGTTCTTC
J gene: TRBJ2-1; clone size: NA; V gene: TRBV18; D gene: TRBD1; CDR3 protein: CASSPQQTGPSYNEQFF; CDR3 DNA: TGTGCCAGCTCACCACAGCAGACAGGGCCCTCCTACAATGAGCAGTTCTTC
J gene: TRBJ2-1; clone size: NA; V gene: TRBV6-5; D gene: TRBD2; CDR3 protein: CASSYSLAGVDEQFF; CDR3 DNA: TGTGCCAGCAGTTACTCCCTAGCGGGAGTGGATGAGCAGTTCTTC
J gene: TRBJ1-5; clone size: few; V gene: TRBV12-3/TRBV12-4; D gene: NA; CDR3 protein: CASSFRGVNQPQHF; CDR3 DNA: TGTGCCAGCAGTTTCAGAGGGGTCAATCAGCCCCAGCATTTT
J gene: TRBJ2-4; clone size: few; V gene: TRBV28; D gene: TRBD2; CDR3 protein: CASSLRTSGRESYF; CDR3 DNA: TGTGCCAGCAGTTTAAGAACTAGCGGGCGGGAAAGTTACTTC
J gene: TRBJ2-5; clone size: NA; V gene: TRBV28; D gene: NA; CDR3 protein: CASSLWYGDQETQYF; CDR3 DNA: TGTGCCAGCAGTTTATGGTACGGGGACCAAGAGACCCAGTACTTC
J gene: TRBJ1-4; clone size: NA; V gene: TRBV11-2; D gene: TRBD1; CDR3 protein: CASSLVTGGTNEKLFF; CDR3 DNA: TGTGCCAGCAGCTTAGTCACAGGGGGCACTAATGAAAAACTGTTTTTT
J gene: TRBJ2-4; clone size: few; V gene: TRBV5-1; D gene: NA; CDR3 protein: CASSQSTKNIQYF; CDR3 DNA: TGCGCCAGCAGCCAAAGCACCAAAAACATTCAGTACTTC
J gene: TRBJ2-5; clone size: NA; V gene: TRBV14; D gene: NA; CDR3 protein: CASSQDPRSGQETQYF; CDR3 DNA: TGTGCCAGCAGCCAAGACCCACGTAGCGGCCAAGAGACCCAGTACTTC
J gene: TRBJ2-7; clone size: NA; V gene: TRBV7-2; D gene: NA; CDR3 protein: CTSSSDQTAYEQYF; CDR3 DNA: TGTACCAGCAGCTCGGATCAAACTGCCTACGAGCAGTACTTC
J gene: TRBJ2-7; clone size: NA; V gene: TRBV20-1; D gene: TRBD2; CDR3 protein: CSALSGSSYEQYF; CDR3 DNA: TGCAGTGCCTTGAGCGGGAGCTCCTACGAGCAGTACTTC
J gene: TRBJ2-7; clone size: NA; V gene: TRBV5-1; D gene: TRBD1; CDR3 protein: CASSLRTGQGANEQYF; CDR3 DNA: TGCGCCAGCAGCTTGAGAACGGGACAGGGGGCCAACGAGCAGTACTTC
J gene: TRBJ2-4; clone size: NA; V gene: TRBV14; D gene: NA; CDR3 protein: CASSLQDPRGIQYF; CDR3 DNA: TGTGCCAGCAGCCTTCAGGACCCCAGGGGCATTCAGTACTTC